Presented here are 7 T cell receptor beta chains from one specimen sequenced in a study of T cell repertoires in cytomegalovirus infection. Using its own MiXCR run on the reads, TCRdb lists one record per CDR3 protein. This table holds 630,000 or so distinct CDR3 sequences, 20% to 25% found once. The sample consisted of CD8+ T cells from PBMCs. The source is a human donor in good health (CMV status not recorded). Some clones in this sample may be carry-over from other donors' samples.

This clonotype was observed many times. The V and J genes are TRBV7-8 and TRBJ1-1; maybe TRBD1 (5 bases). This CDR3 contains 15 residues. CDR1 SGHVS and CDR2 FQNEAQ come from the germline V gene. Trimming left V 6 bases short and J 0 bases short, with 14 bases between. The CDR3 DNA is TGTGCCAGCAGTGAAGGGGCCGGGTTGAACACTGAAGCTTTCTTT. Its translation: CASSEGAGLNTEAFF.

The CDR3 is CASSPRDGGGQESEQFF. The CDR3 DNA follows: TGTGCCAGCAGCCCCCGAGACGGGGGGGGGCAGGAGAGTGAGCAGTTCTTC. The chain joins TRBV11-3 to TRBJ2-1; TRBD2 aligns across 8 bases. Germline CDR1 is SGHNT and CDR2 is YENEEA. Losses at the gene ends were 5 bases for V and 9 bases for J; bases not matched to a gene: 18. The CDR3 is made up of 17 amino acids.

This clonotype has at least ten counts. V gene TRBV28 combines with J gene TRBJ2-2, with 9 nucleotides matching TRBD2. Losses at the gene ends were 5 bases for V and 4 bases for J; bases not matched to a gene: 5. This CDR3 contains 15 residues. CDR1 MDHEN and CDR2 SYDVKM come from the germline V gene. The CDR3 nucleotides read TGTGCCAGCAGTGAAGCGGGGGGATTCACCGGGGAGCTGTTTTTT. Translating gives CASSEAGGFTGELFF. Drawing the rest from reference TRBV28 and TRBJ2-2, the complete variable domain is DVKVTQSSRYLVKRTGEKVFLECVQDMDHENMFWYRQDPGLGLRLIYFSYDVKMKEKGDIPEGYSVSREKKERFSLILESASTNQTSMYLCASSEAGGFTGELFFGEGSRLTVL.

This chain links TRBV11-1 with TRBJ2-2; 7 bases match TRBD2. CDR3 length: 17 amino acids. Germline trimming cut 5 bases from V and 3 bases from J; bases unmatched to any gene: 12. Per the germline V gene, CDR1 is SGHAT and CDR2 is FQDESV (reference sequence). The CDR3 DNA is TGTGCCAGCAGCCTCATCGTGCTCGCGGGGGACACCGGGGAGCTGTTTTTT. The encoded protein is CASSLIVLAGDTGELFF.

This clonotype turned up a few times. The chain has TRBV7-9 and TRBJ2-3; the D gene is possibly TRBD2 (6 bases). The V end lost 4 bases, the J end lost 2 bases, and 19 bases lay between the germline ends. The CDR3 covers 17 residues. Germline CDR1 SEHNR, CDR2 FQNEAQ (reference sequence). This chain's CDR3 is CASSSTGRDSYTDTQYF. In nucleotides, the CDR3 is TGTGCCAGCAGCTCTACGGGAAGGGACTCGTACACAGATACGCAGTATTTT. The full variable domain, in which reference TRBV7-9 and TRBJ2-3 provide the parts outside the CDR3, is DTGVSQNPRHKITKRGQNVTFRCDPISEHNRLYWYRQTLGQGPEFLTYFQNEAQLEKSRLLSDRFSAERPKGSFSTLEIQRTEQGDSAMYLCASSSTGRDSYTDTQYFGPGTRLTVL.

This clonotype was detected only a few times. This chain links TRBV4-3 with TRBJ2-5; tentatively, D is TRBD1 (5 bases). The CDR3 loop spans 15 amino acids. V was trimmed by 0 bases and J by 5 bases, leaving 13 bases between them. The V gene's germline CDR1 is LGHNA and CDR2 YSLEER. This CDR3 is CASSQDLGPWETQYF. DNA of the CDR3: TGCGCCAGCAGCCAAGATCTGGGGCCTTGGGAGACCCAGTACTTC.

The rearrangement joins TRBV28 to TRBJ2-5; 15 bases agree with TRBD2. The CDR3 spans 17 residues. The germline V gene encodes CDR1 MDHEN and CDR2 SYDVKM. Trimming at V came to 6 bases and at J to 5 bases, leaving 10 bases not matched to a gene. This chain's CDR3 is CASREGLAGGRPETQYF. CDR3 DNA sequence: TGTGCCAGCAGAGAGGGACTAGCGGGGGGCCGTCCCGAGACCCAGTACTTC.